Listed here are 27 T cell receptor beta chains from one sample, sequenced in a study of CXCR3-negative and CXCR3-positive naive CD8 T cells (dated by TCRdb to 2018 to 2020). The sequencer was a NextSeq 550. The Human TCR Profiling Kit (MiLaboratory) was used to prepare UMI-labeled 5' RACE TRB cDNA libraries. TCRdb reprocessed the reads and assigns one entry to each CDR3 protein sequence, leaving out DNA. The data table for this sample lists about 90,000 distinct CDR3 sequences. The ten largest clonotypes hold around 1% of the sample. Sequencing was performed on naive CXCR3- CD8+ T cells from blood. The label giving this sample's cell subset or site can be read as: CD45RO-CCR7+CD27+CD95- naive CD8+ T cells lacking CXCR3 (TNR3-). The origin of the receptors is a human donor in good health. Some clones in this sample may be carry-over from other donors' samples.

V usage is TRBV20-1 and J usage is TRBJ2-7. The CDR3 totals 14 residues. The germline gives CDR1 DFQATT, CDR2 SNEGSKA (reference sequence). This CDR3 is CSARDHDTSYEQYF.

This chain connects TRBV30 to TRBJ1-5; checking the TCRdb D call of TRBD1 is not possible without DNA. The length of the CDR3 is 17 residues. Germline assignment: CDR1 GTSNPN and CDR2 SVGIG (reference sequence). CDR3 residues: CAWSPRIGQGGFQPQHF.

The V call is TRBV7-6, the J call TRBJ1-2; TCRdb reports TRBD1, a call that lacks DNA to check it against. Germline CDR1 reads SGHVS; CDR2 reads FNYEAQ. This CDR3 contains 16 residues. CDR3 residues: CASSSEISGQGYGYTF.

The chain joins TRBV20-1 to TRBJ2-1; the D call from TCRdb, TRBD2, cannot be confirmed without DNA. This CDR3 is built from 16 residues. CDR1 is DFQATT and CDR2 is SNEGSKA in the germline V gene (reference sequence). CDR3 region: CSARDGAGPNWNEQFF.

V usage is TRBV6-5 and J usage is TRBJ2-3; TCRdb's D gene call, TRBD2, goes unchecked for lack of DNA. Germline CDR1 reads MNHEY; CDR2 reads SVGAGI. The CDR3 totals 16 residues. CDR3 amino acids: CASSSVAGGPTDTQYF.

V gene TRBV7-2 combines with J gene TRBJ2-1. The CDR3 contains 12 residues. Germline CDR1 and CDR2: SGHTA and FQGNSA. The CDR3 spells CASSLDYNEQFF.

The V gene is TRBV29-1, the J gene TRBJ1-1. The CDR3 length is 13 residues. The V gene's germline CDR1 is SQVTM and CDR2 ANQGSEA. The CDR3 region is CSVESMGNTEAFF. The full variable domain, with the rest looked up from reference TRBV29-1 and TRBJ1-1, is SAVISQKPSRDICQRGTSLTIQCQVDSQVTMMFWYRQQPGQSLTLIATANQGSEATYESGFVIDKFPISRPNLTFSTLTVSNMSPEDSSIYLCSVESMGNTEAFFGQGTRLTVV.

V is TRBV6-6 and J is TRBJ2-1; TCRdb outputs TRBD1, but without DNA this stays unchecked. The CDR3 covers 15 residues. Germline V gene lookup returns CDR1 MNHNY and CDR2 SVGAGI (reference sequence). CDR3 loop: CASSYAETGGGEQFF.

The chain combines TRBV4-3 with TRBJ2-7. The CDR3 loop spans 14 amino acids. CDR1 and CDR2 (germline): LGHNA, YSLEER. The chain's CDR3 is CASSQDRLDYEQYF.

The chain carries TRBV6-2 or TRBV6-3 and TRBJ1-2; TCRdb designates TRBD1, a call that cannot be tested without DNA. Per the germline V gene, CDR1 is MNHEY and CDR2 is SVGEGT. This CDR3 has 15 residues. CDR3 region: CASSYEPGANYGYTF.

V is TRBV28 and J is TRBJ2-7; TCRdb's D call, TRBD1, is unchecked because there is no DNA. From germline, CDR1 is MDHEN and CDR2 SYDVKM. The CDR3 has 17 residues. The CDR3 reads CASSFNRDRGSPYEQYF.

The chain combines TRBV29-1 with TRBJ1-1; TCRdb's D call of TRBD1 is untestable without DNA. The CDR3 extends over 12 amino acids. Germline-derived CDR1 and CDR2 are SQVTM and ANQGSEA. The CDR3 sequence is CSAVQGGTEAFF.

The J gene is TRBJ2-1, the V gene TRBV7-2. Germline V gene lookup returns CDR1 SGHTA and CDR2 FQGNSA. The CDR3 is 15 residues long. CDR3 loop: CASSQIEFWVNEQFF.

The chain joins TRBV29-1 to TRBJ2-1; as DNA is missing, the TRBD2 call by TCRdb cannot be tested. Germline lookup yields CDR1 SQVTM and CDR2 ANQGSEA. This CDR3 spans 13 amino acids. Here the CDR3 reads CGVDNPAGNEQFF.

This chain links TRBV25-1 with TRBJ1-1. The germline V gene encodes CDR1 MGHDK and CDR2 SYGVNS. This CDR3 comprises 16 residues. CDR3: CASSEYPVDTNTEAFF. The variable domain in full, completed from reference TRBV25-1 and TRBJ1-1, reads EADIYQTPRYLVIGTGKKITLECSQTMGHDKMYWYQQDPGMELHLIHYSYGVNSTEKGDLSSESTVSRIRTEHFPLTLESARPSHTSQYLCASSEYPVDTNTEAFFGQGTRLTVV.

The rearrangement joins TRBV28 to TRBJ1-1; TCRdb selects TRBD1, and the lack of DNA leaves this call unchecked. CDR3 length: 15 residues. CDR1 and CDR2 from the germline V gene are MDHEN and SYDVKM. The CDR3 sequence is CASSFVQGGGTEAFF.

The genes are TRBV5-1 and TRBJ2-2. CDR3 size: 12 residues. Germline V lookup: CDR1 SGHRS, CDR2 YFSETQ. CDR3 region: CASTTNTGELFF. The variable domain in full, completed from reference TRBV5-1 and TRBJ2-2, reads KAGVTQTPRYLIKTRGQQVTLSCSPISGHRSVSWYQQTPGQGLQFLFEYFSETQRNKGNFPGRFSGRQFSNSRSEMNVSTLELGDSALYLCASTTNTGELFFGEGSRLTVL.

The genes are TRBV4-1 and TRBJ2-1; TCRdb calls TRBD1, which cannot be checked without DNA. In germline, CDR1 is MGHRA, CDR2 YSYEKL. The CDR3 length is 17 residues. The CDR3 loop is CASSQHPLERGYNEQFF.

The V and J genes are TRBV19 and TRBJ1-5; TCRdb picks TRBD1, but there is no DNA to check that call. The CDR3 contains 16 residues. Germline CDR1 is LNHDA and CDR2 is SQIVND (reference sequence). CDR3 region: CASSLTGQGGNQPQHF.

The CDR3 loop is CSVEDPSRKSGNTIYF. V usage is TRBV29-1 and J usage is TRBJ1-3. Germline V gene data show CDR1 as SQVTM and CDR2 as ANQGSEA. The CDR3 spans 16 residues.

The rearrangement uses TRBV14 and TRBJ2-1; as DNA is missing, the TRBD2 call by TCRdb cannot be tested. This CDR3 region has 16 residues. Germline CDR1 reads SGHDN; CDR2 reads FVKESK. The CDR3 is CASSQDGASGSDEQFF.

V is TRBV5-1 and J is TRBJ2-1; checking the TCRdb D call of TRBD2 is not possible without DNA. The length of the CDR3 is 16 residues. Germline V gene sequence: CDR1 SGHRS, CDR2 YFSETQ. The CDR3 is CASSLSWAIGSNEQFF. The variable domain in full, completed from reference TRBV5-1 and TRBJ2-1, reads KAGVTQTPRYLIKTRGQQVTLSCSPISGHRSVSWYQQTPGQGLQFLFEYFSETQRNKGNFPGRFSGRQFSNSRSEMNVSTLELGDSALYLCASSLSWAIGSNEQFFGPGTRLTVL.

The chain combines TRBV3-1 with TRBJ1-6; TCRdb's D call, TRBD1, is unchecked because there is no DNA. Germline CDR1 LGHDT, CDR2 YNNKEL (reference sequence). The CDR3 is 15 residues long. The CDR3 here is CASSQEGTRYSPLHF.

V gene TRBV20-1 combines with J gene TRBJ1-5. The CDR3 runs 13 residues. The germline gives CDR1 DFQATT, CDR2 SNEGSKA (reference sequence). The CDR3 sequence is CSAREVGGQPQHF.

The chain joins TRBV3-1 to TRBJ2-3; TCRdb picks TRBD1, but there is no DNA to check that call. The CDR3 spans 15 residues. Per germline, CDR1 LGHDT and CDR2 YNNKEL (reference sequence). This chain's CDR3 is CASSRAGQATDTQYF.

CDR3 sequence: CASSHTTGNYGYTF. The chain has TRBV7-9 and TRBJ1-2. The CDR3 loop spans 14 amino acids. Germline CDR1 SEHNR, CDR2 FQNEAQ (reference sequence).

This chain uses TRBV29-1 with TRBJ1-6; TCRdb's D gene call, TRBD1, goes unchecked for lack of DNA. The CDR3 covers 18 residues. The germline V gene encodes CDR1 SQVTM and CDR2 ANQGSEA. CDR3 loop: CSVVEVPEKEDHNSPLHF.